This passage covers 25 T cell receptor beta chains from one sample sequenced in a study of blood T cell repertoires in COVID-19 (dated by TCRdb to 2020 to 2021). The library was made by the immunoSEQ multiplex PCR assay. TCRdb re-hosts the immuneACCESS table, in-frame sequences only. Its copies lack some clones; in the studies checked, an unresolved V gene accounts for under half of them, and the cause for the rest is not known. Across this sample there are tens of thousands of clones, with roughly 85% seen only once. The ten largest make up more than 15% of the sample. The sequenced sample was peripheral blood. All receptors come from a human donor in a cohort sampled during active COVID-19. The donor label of this sample is uncertain.

V and J are TRBV6-6 and TRBJ1-1; a weak D match, TRBD1 (6 bases). The V end lost 6 bases, the J end lost 6 bases, and 14 bases lay between the germline ends. The V gene's germline CDR1 is MNHNY and CDR2 SVGAGI (reference sequence). This CDR3 has 13 residues. The CDR3 sequence: CASSPRGQAEAFF. Here the CDR3 DNA reads TGTGCCAGCAGCCCGCGGGGGCAGGCTGAAGCTTTCTTT.

The DNA for the CDR3 is TGTGCCAGCAGTCAGGGAGGGGGGCGATACGAGCAGTACTTC. This codes for CASSQGGGRYEQYF. J is TRBJ2-7 and V is TRBV6-5; D is possibly TRBD2 (7 bases). Germline V gene lookup returns CDR1 MNHEY and CDR2 SVGAGI. The CDR3 consists of 14 residues. V gave up 5 bases and J gave up 4 bases, with 15 bases separating them.

The chain links TRBV11-1 to TRBJ2-1; possibly TRBD1 for D (5 bases). CDR1 is SGHAT and CDR2 is FQDESV in the germline V gene (reference sequence). Trimming left V 5 bases short and J 4 bases short, with 12 bases between. The CDR3 is made up of 14 amino acids. The CDR3 sequence is CASSATVYYNEQFF. The CDR3 coding sequence is TGTGCCAGCAGCGCGACAGTTTATTACAATGAGCAGTTCTTC.

The sample holds a few counts of this clone. The chain employs TRBV5-1 and TRBJ1-6; D not certain. Germline-derived CDR1 and CDR2 are SGHRS and YFSETQ. The CDR3 sequence is 15 residues long. Trimming removed 2 bases at V and 9 bases at J, with 15 bases between. CDR3 residues: CASSFRREEGSPLHF. Here the CDR3 DNA reads TGCGCCAGCAGCTTTCGAAGGGAGGAGGGTTCACCCCTCCACTTT. Combining the CDR3 with reference TRBV5-1 and TRBJ1-6 gives the whole variable domain KAGVTQTPRYLIKTRGQQVTLSCSPISGHRSVSWYQQTPGQGLQFLFEYFSETQRNKGNFPGRFSGRQFSNSRSEMNVSTLELGDSALYLCASSFRREEGSPLHFGNGTRLTVT.

The CDR3 region is CASSLGDRANEKLFF. CDR3 coding DNA: TGTGCCAGCAGCTTAGGAGACAGGGCTAATGAAAAACTGTTTTTT. The V gene is TRBV7-8, the J gene TRBJ1-4; the match to TRBD1 covers 7 bases. The CDR3 is 15 residues long. Per the germline V gene, CDR1 is SGHVS and CDR2 is FQNEAQ. V dropped 1 base and J dropped 3; count of bases not matched to a gene: 2.

This clone was counted once. The junction shows a germline mismatch at one end, possibly a read error. The chain links TRBV7-7 to TRBJ2-7; a weak D match, TRBD2 (6 bases). Looked up from germline, CDR1 is SSHAT and CDR2 is FNYEAQ (reference sequence). The CDR3 is 13 residues long. The CDR3 coding sequence is TGTGCTAGCAGCCACGGGACTGTCTACGAGCAGTACTTC. The encoded protein is CASSHGTVYEQYF.

The CDR3, as DNA: TGTGCCAGCAGCATTACAGTCTCTGGGGCCAACGTCCTGACTTTC. The encoded protein is CASSITVSGANVLTF. The chain has TRBV6-5 and TRBJ2-6; D is undetermined. This CDR3 comprises 15 residues. V was trimmed by 6 bases and J by 0 bases, leaving 9 bases between them. CDR1 MNHEY and CDR2 SVGAGI come from the germline V gene.

The genes are TRBV5-1 and TRBJ1-5; 9 positions match TRBD1. V shed 0 bases and J 5 bases; nucleotides not matched to a gene: 0. Germline lookup yields CDR1 SGHRS and CDR2 YFSETQ. The length of the CDR3 is 14 residues. In nucleotides, the CDR3 is TGCGCCAGCAGCTTGGGACAGGGGGATCAGCCCCAGCATTTT. Encoded protein: CASSLGQGDQPQHF.

CDR3 loop: CASRTEANYGYTF. As DNA, the CDR3 is TGTGCCAGCAGGACAGAAGCTAACTATGGCTACACCTTC. The rearrangement joins TRBV6-5 to TRBJ1-2; possible D gene TRBD1, 5 bases. Germline-derived CDR1 and CDR2 are MNHEY and SVGAGI. V lost 6 bases and J lost 0, with 8 bases in between. CDR3 length: 13 amino acids.

The rearrangement uses TRBV12-5 and TRBJ2-2; the match to TRBD2 covers 7 bases. This CDR3 comprises 15 residues. Trimming took 6 bases from V and 6 from J; bases not matched to a gene: 10. Germline lookup yields CDR1 LGHNT and CDR2 FRNRAP. The CDR3 is CASGGTGGPPGELFF. As DNA, the CDR3 is TGTGCTAGTGGGGGGACGGGGGGACCCCCCGGGGAGCTGTTTTTT. Combining the CDR3 with reference TRBV12-5 and TRBJ2-2 gives the whole variable domain DARVTQTPRHKVTEMGQEVTMRCQPILGHNTVFWYRQTMMQGLELLAYFRNRAPLDDSGMPKDRFSAEMPDATLATLKIQPSEPRDSAVYFCASGGTGGPPGELFFGEGSRLTVL.

The chain has TRBV19 and TRBJ2-7; a possible D gene is TRBD2 (5 bases). The germline CDR1 and CDR2 sequences are LNHDA and SQIVND (reference sequence). The CDR3 loop spans 19 amino acids. Trimming removed 3 bases from V and 2 bases from J, with 26 bases in between. This chain's CDR3 is CASSIKRSFIAGETYEQYF. CDR3 nucleotide sequence: TGTGCCAGTAGTATCAAGCGGTCCTTTATTGCCGGGGAGACCTACGAGCAGTACTTC.

The rearrangement joins TRBV6-1 to TRBJ1-1, with 7 bases fitting TRBD1. The CDR3 sequence is 16 residues long. V lost 0 bases and J lost 3; bases outside the gene matches: 7. The germline V gene encodes CDR1 MNHNS and CDR2 SASEGT. CDR3 nucleotide sequence: TGTGCCAGCAGTGAAGCGGGACAGAGAGAGGACACTGAAGCTTTCTTT. Translating gives CASSEAGQREDTEAFF.

This chain uses TRBV3-1 (or the pseudogene TRBV3-2) with TRBJ2-5; D is unresolved. The CDR3 sequence is 13 residues long. The germline V and J ends were trimmed by 4 bases and 5 bases, with 11 bases remaining between them. In germline, CDR1 is LGHDT, CDR2 YNNKEL (reference sequence). In DNA form, the CDR3 reads TGTGCCAGCAGCCGTCTTAGGCGGGAGACCCAGTACTTC. This gives the protein CASSRLRRETQYF.

A remark on this clone: Other nucleotide sequences in the sample specify the same CDR3. The rearrangement uses TRBV5-1 and TRBJ1-1; D may be TRBD1 (6 bases). The length of the CDR3 is 14 residues. Germline loops: CDR1 SGHRS, CDR2 YFSETQ. V dropped 0 bases and J dropped 4 bases, with 10 bases sitting between them. DNA of the CDR3: TGCGCCAGCAGCTTGGAGGACAGAGTCACTGAAGCTTTCTTT. Residues: CASSLEDRVTEAFF.

The chain has TRBV11-1 and TRBJ1-4; D remains unclear. The germline V gene encodes CDR1 SGHAT and CDR2 FQDESV (reference sequence). The CDR3 covers 13 residues. Trimming removed 1 base from V and 5 bases from J, with 5 bases in between. Here the CDR3 DNA reads TGTGCCAGCAGCTTAGTACAGAATGAAAAACTGTTTTTT. It specifies CASSLVQNEKLFF. Based on the CDR3 plus reference TRBV11-1 and TRBJ1-4, the full variable domain is EAEVAQSPRYKITEKSQAVAFWCDPISGHATLYWYRQILGQGPELLVQFQDESVVDDSQLPKDRFSAERLKGVDSTLKIQPAELGDSAMYLCASSLVQNEKLFFGSGTQLSVL.

This clone has a handful of counts. The J gene is TRBJ1-5, the V gene TRBV28; 10 bases fit TRBD1. This CDR3 has 15 amino acids. Germline lookup yields CDR1 MDHEN and CDR2 SYDVKM. Losses at the gene ends were 6 bases for V and 5 bases for J; bases not matched to a gene: 7. The CDR3 reads CASSALTGGDQPQHF. CDR3 sequence (DNA): TGTGCCAGCAGCGCTCTGACAGGGGGCGATCAGCCCCAGCATTTT.

CDR3 in amino acids: CASSPGGTVELFF. DNA for the CDR3: TGTGCCAGCTCACCGGGCGGGACAGTTGAGCTGTTTTTT. The chain joins TRBV18 to TRBJ2-2, with a tentative D call TRBD1 (7 bases). From germline, CDR1 is KGHSH and CDR2 LQKENI. Trimming removed 3 bases at V and 11 bases at J, with 13 bases between. The CDR3 loop spans 13 amino acids. Full variable domain (remainder filled in from reference TRBV18 and TRBJ2-2): NAGVMQNPRHLVRRRGQEARLRCSPMKGHSHVYWYRQLPEEGLKFMVYLQKENIIDESGMPKERFSAEFPKEGPSILRIQQVVRGDSAAYFCASSPGGTVELFFGEGSRLTVL.

The gene calls are TRBV2 and TRBJ2-7; 9 bases line up with TRBD1. The length of the CDR3 is 14 residues. V trimming: 6 bases; J trimming: 5 bases; junction bases outside the gene matches: 8. Germline CDR1 and CDR2: SNHLY and FYNNEI. CDR3 in DNA: TGTGCCAGCAGAGACCACAGGGGGCAGGACGAGCAGTACTTC. This encodes CASRDHRGQDEQYF.

This chain joins TRBV5-4 and TRBJ1-1, with a possible D match to TRBD1 (5 bases). The CDR3 extends over 13 amino acids. Germline CDR1 is SGHNT and CDR2 is YYREEE (reference sequence). Trimming pared 4 bases from V and 1 base from J, leaving 8 bases between. This CDR3 reads CASSVTGNTEAFF. The CDR3 region has the DNA TGTGCCAGCAGCGTTACAGGGAACACTGAAGCTTTCTTT.

V is TRBV2 and J is TRBJ1-4, with TRBD1 matching over 9 bases. CDR1 is SNHLY and CDR2 is FYNNEI in the germline V gene. After removal of 5 bases from V and 4 bases from J, the junction contained 8 bases not matched to a gene. The CDR3 extends over 16 amino acids. The DNA of the CDR3 is TGTGCCAGCAGTATATACCGACAGGGGGGTAATGAAAAACTGTTTTTT. Amino acid sequence: CASSIYRQGGNEKLFF.

The V call is TRBV5-1, the J call TRBJ1-4; 8 nucleotides agree with TRBD1. CDR1 and CDR2 (germline): SGHRS, YFSETQ. Germline trimming cut 5 bases from V and 5 bases from J; bases unmatched to any gene: 5. There are 14 residues in the CDR3. The CDR3 is CASSRTGPNEKLFF. Written as DNA, the CDR3 is TGCGCCAGCAGTCGGACAGGGCCCAATGAAAAACTGTTTTTT.

This clone came up once. The CDR3 DNA reads as TGTGCCAGTAGATTCGGGGGGCGCCTAGATACGCAGTATTTT. Translated: CASRFGGRLDTQYF. This chain uses TRBV2 with TRBJ2-3, with D possibly matching TRBD2 (7 bases). Germline CDR1 and CDR2: SNHLY and FYNNEI. V was trimmed by 9 bases and J by 5 bases, leaving 18 bases between them. The CDR3 is 14 amino acids.

The gene calls are TRBV5-1 and TRBJ2-7; 10 positions match TRBD1. Germline V gives CDR1 SGHRS, CDR2 YFSETQ. CDR3 length: 14 residues. The V gene end was trimmed by 3 bases and the J gene end by 4 bases; junction bases not matched to a gene: 4. CDR3 loop: CASSSTGGEYEQYF. The CDR3 DNA reads TGCGCCAGCAGCTCGACAGGGGGCGAGTACGAGCAGTACTTC.

The chain has TRBV7-3 and TRBJ2-1; D is uncertain. The CDR3 has 14 residues. The germline CDR1 and CDR2 sequences are SGHTA and FQGTGA. Deletions cut 5 bases from V and 7 bases from J, with 15 bases between. CDR3 amino acids: CASSPGTKRNEQFF. The CDR3 DNA sequence: TGTGCCAGCAGCCCCGGAACTAAGAGGAATGAGCAGTTCTTC.

This sequence joins TRBV30 and TRBJ1-5; maybe TRBD1 (6 bases). This CDR3 is built from 14 residues. Trimming stripped 1 base from V and 5 bases from J, with 12 bases between. Per the germline V gene, CDR1 is GTSNPN and CDR2 is SVGIG (reference sequence). In DNA, the CDR3 is TGTGCCTGGAGTGGGGGGCTGGGAGATCAGCCCCAGCATTTT. Its protein is CAWSGGLGDQPQHF.